This T cell receptor (beta chain) was obtained from a study of blood T cell repertoires in COVID-19. Overall study context: COVID-19 samples from acute and convalescent phases originated in the United States, Italy and Spain. The analysed material was cDNA or gDNA that came from T cells, B-cell-depleted T cells, or PBMCs.

The V and J ends lost 11 bases and 0 bases respectively, with 18 bases between them. CDR3 length: 15 residues. Germline loops: CDR1 MNHEY, CDR2 SVGAGI. Original analysis: Amplification of reference gene primers provided the estimated nucleated cell counts. Libraries were prepared by immunoSEQ multiplex PCR; TCRdb keeps only in-frame clonotypes and omits some of them. V and J calls plus clone size are reproduced from that table; the DNA served to infer D and trimming. Found here are about 200,000 clones, roughly 85% of them singletons; the top ten hold less than 5%. Cohort assignment relied on participant-reported clinical history.

Sequenced input: PBMCs or T cells enriched from blood (not recorded which). This chain uses TRBV6-5 with TRBJ2-3, with TRBD2 as a possible D gene (5 bases). The receptor was derived from a woman between 40 and 55 years old with acute COVID-19. For the CDR3, the DNA is TGTGCCTTAGGGAGCTCGCGGACTAGCACAGATACGCAGTATTTT. Protein: CALGSSRTSTDTQYF.